These T cell receptor beta chains were read from a single sample in a study of Graves' ophthalmopathy and Graves' hyperthyroidism. TCRdb reanalysed the multiplex PCR reads using MiXCR and keeps one entry per CDR3 protein. The sample has about 220,000 distinct CDR3 sequences, 20% to 25% seen once. The sample taken for sequencing was peripheral blood. The receptors stem from a woman aged 50 to 65 with Graves' ophthalmopathy. Each CDR3 is given with its conserved first and last residue. Each record gives: D gene, V gene, clone size, J gene, CDR3 protein, CDR3 DNA. A D gene is named only where the DNA matches it firmly. A clone size is listed for some rows: how often the clone was seen (once, few, many), or a class if it is expanded.

d_call: -
v_call: TRBV10-3
clone_size: many
j_call: TRBJ2-5
cdr3_aa: CAISESKPQGQTQYF
cdr3_nt: TGTGCCATCAGTGAGTCTAAGCCACAGGGACAGACCCAGTACTTC

d_call: -
v_call: TRBV19
clone_size: many
j_call: TRBJ1-1
cdr3_aa: CATLNRGAGNTEAFF
cdr3_nt: TGTGCCACCCTAAATCGGGGCGCAGGGAACACTGAAGCTTTCTTT

d_call: TRBD1
v_call: TRBV5-1
clone_size: many
j_call: TRBJ1-2
cdr3_aa: CASSLSYRSGQGNYGYTF
cdr3_nt: TGCGCCAGCAGCTTGAGTTACCGGTCGGGACAGGGGAACTATGGCTACACCTTC

d_call: -
v_call: TRBV3-1
clone_size: -
j_call: TRBJ1-5
cdr3_aa: CASSLSGHGLRPQHF
cdr3_nt: TGTGCCAGCAGCCTATCGGGACACGGTTTACGGCCCCAGCATTTT

d_call: -
v_call: TRBV15
clone_size: -
j_call: TRBJ1-6
cdr3_aa: CATSREGSNSPLHF
cdr3_nt: TGTGCCACCAGCAGAGAGGGAAGCAACTCACCCCTCCACTTT

d_call: TRBD2
v_call: TRBV6-4
clone_size: many
j_call: TRBJ2-7
cdr3_aa: CASSPVSYLAGAYEQYF
cdr3_nt: TGTGCCAGCAGTCCCGTCTCCTACCTAGCGGGGGCCTACGAGCAGTACTTC

d_call: -
v_call: TRBV28
clone_size: many
j_call: TRBJ2-7
cdr3_aa: CASLAGSAYEQYF
cdr3_nt: TGTGCCAGCCTCGCCGGGTCCGCCTACGAGCAGTACTTC

d_call: TRBD1
v_call: TRBV10-3
clone_size: many
j_call: TRBJ1-1
cdr3_aa: CAISESLGQGNTEAFF
cdr3_nt: TGTGCCATCAGTGAGTCCCTTGGACAGGGGAACACTGAAGCTTTCTTT

d_call: -
v_call: TRBV20-1
clone_size: many
j_call: TRBJ2-7
cdr3_aa: CSANPSRDPRMWESLYEQYF
cdr3_nt: TGCAGTGCCAATCCCTCTAGAGACCCAAGAATGTGGGAGTCCCTCTACGAGCAGTACTTC

d_call: TRBD1
v_call: TRBV3-1
clone_size: many
j_call: TRBJ1-1
cdr3_aa: CASSQVGTGLTFF
cdr3_nt: TGTGCCAGCAGCCAAGTAGGGACAGGGCTAACTTTCTTT